A single sample is the source of the 24 T cell receptor beta chains below, sequenced in a study of CD8 T cells in ankylosing spondylitis. Whole-study results and caveats: Seemingly distinctive of ankylosing spondylitis blood was a TCR beta motif formed by eight highly homologous variants.

No antigen is known for these receptors. One entry per CDR3 protein, called by TCRdb with MiXCR from the 5' RACE reads. This table has about 840,000 distinct CDR3 sequences, around 11% appearing once. The specimen was blood, either unsorted or a sorted T cell fraction (not recorded which). These receptors came from a male donor with ankylosing spondylitis.

This clonotype was seen at least ten times. The chain recombines TRBV29-1 with TRBJ2-7; no clear D gene. Looked up from germline, CDR1 is SQVTM and CDR2 is ANQGSEA. The CDR3 loop spans 13 amino acids. The ends were cut back, 4 bases at V and 1 base at J, with 11 bases in the middle. The CDR3 protein is CSVAQLDSYEQYF. For the CDR3, the DNA is TGCAGCGTTGCACAGCTAGATTCCTACGAGCAGTACTTC.

The rearrangement uses TRBV7-9 and TRBJ1-1, with D hard to call. The CDR3 spans 12 residues. Germline values: CDR1 SEHNR, CDR2 FQNEAQ (reference sequence). V was trimmed by 5 bases and J by 11 bases, leaving 15 bases between them. The CDR3 spells CASSRPGRVAFF. The DNA of the CDR3 is TGTGCCAGCAGCCGGCCGGGGAGGGTTGCTTTCTTT.

This CDR3 is CASSSRGKPQHF. For the CDR3, the DNA is TGTGCCAGCAGTTCCCGAGGGAAGCCCCAGCATTTT. The chain recombines TRBV6-5 with TRBJ1-5, with unresolved D. The CDR3 consists of 12 residues. Looked up from germline, CDR1 is MNHEY and CDR2 is SVGAGI. The V end lost 4 bases, the J end lost 8 bases, and 9 bases lay between the germline ends.

This clonotype has more than one count but fewer than ten. The genes are TRBV7-2 and TRBJ2-7; 16 nucleotides line up with TRBD2. CDR3 length: 17 residues. Unmatched junction bases numbered 5, after V lost 2 bases and J lost 4 bases. From germline, CDR1 is SGHTA and CDR2 FQGNSA. The DNA for the CDR3 is TGTGCCAGCAGCTTACGGGGACTAGCGGGAGGGTTTTACGAGCAGTACTTC. Translation gives CASSLRGLAGGFYEQYF.

This clonotype was seen a few times. The rearrangement joins TRBV6-5 to TRBJ1-2; D may be TRBD1 (5 bases). V was cut by 0 bases and J by 2 bases, with 10 bases left in between. Germline CDR1 reads MNHEY; CDR2 reads SVGAGI. The CDR3 extends over 15 amino acids. The CDR3 here is CASSYSAGSNYGYTF. The CDR3 bases are TGTGCCAGCAGTTACTCGGCAGGGAGCAACTATGGCTACACCTTC.

This clonotype was recorded a few times. The chain uses TRBV6-2 or TRBV6-3 and TRBJ1-5; D remains ambiguous. The CDR3 extends over 16 amino acids. Looked up from germline, CDR1 is MNHEY and CDR2 is SVGEGT. With 5 bases removed from V and 3 bases from J, the gap between germline ends came to 17 bases. CDR3 bases: TGTGCCAGCAGTGTTGCCGGGGATATTAACAATCAGCCCCAGCATTTT. Encoded protein: CASSVAGDINNQPQHF.

This clonotype has just a few counts. This sequence joins TRBV7-2 and TRBJ2-3; D is ambiguous. V was clipped by 5 bases and J by 1 base, with 10 bases between them. Germline-derived CDR1 and CDR2 are SGHTA and FQGNSA. The CDR3 totals 14 residues. CDR3: CASSTQTGTDTQYF. The DNA for the CDR3 is TGTGCCAGCAGCACACAGACTGGCACAGATACGCAGTATTTT.

There are a few counts of this clonotype. The chain couples TRBV18 to TRBJ2-1; 7 bases agree with TRBD2. V lost 2 bases, J lost 6 bases, and 4 bases stayed unmatched. The CDR3 runs to 14 residues. Germline CDR1 is KGHSH and CDR2 is LQKENI. The DNA of the CDR3 is TGTGCCAGCTCACCAGGGCGGGGGATCAATGAGCAGTTCTTC. The encoded protein is CASSPGRGINEQFF.

This clonotype showed up just a few times. The V call is TRBV6-1, the J call TRBJ1-5; 8 positions match TRBD1. V dropped 4 bases and J dropped 1; count of bases not matched to a gene: 6. CDR3 length: 16 amino acids. Germline V CDR1 and CDR2: MNHNS, SASEGT. The chain's CDR3 is CASSGTGRGSNQPQHF. The CDR3 nucleotides are TGTGCCAGCAGTGGGACAGGGAGGGGAAGCAATCAGCCCCAGCATTTT.

CDR3 amino acids: CASRPTRDHSPLHF. The CDR3 DNA reads as TGTGCCAGCAGACCGACAAGGGACCATTCACCCCTCCACTTT. The J gene is TRBJ1-6, the V gene TRBV25-1, with D maybe TRBD1 (5 bases). The V end was cut by 6 bases, the J end by 8 bases, with 14 bases between. Germline CDR1 reads MGHDK; CDR2 reads SYGVNS. The CDR3 has 14 residues.

CDR3: CASTPPREGADTQYF. In DNA form, the CDR3 reads TGTGCCAGCACCCCCCCCAGGGAAGGTGCAGATACGCAGTATTTT. This chain uses TRBV6-1 with TRBJ2-3; possible D gene TRBD1, 5 bases. The V end was cut by 7 bases, the J end by 4 bases, with 18 bases between. Germline V lookup: CDR1 MNHNS, CDR2 SASEGT. The CDR3 spans 15 residues.

This clonotype was seen many times. The gene calls are TRBV6-5 and TRBJ1-2; TRBD1 is a possible D gene (5 bases). Trimming cost V 0 bases and J 3 bases, with 8 bases left between them. Germline V gene lookup returns CDR1 MNHEY and CDR2 SVGAGI. The CDR3 is made up of 14 amino acids. The DNA of the CDR3 is TGTGCCAGCAGTTACTCAGGGGAAGACTATGGCTACACCTTC. This gives the protein CASSYSGEDYGYTF.

In this sample, this clonotype turned up many times. This chain uses TRBV7-2 with TRBJ1-6; D is unclear. The germline V gene encodes CDR1 SGHTA and CDR2 FQGNSA. Trimming took 2 bases from V and 9 from J, leaving 5 bases between them. This CDR3 has 12 amino acids. For the CDR3, the DNA is TGTGCCAGCAGCTTAAACGGTTCACCCCTCCACTTT. Protein sequence: CASSLNGSPLHF.

This clonotype occurred a few times. V usage is TRBV12-3 or TRBV12-4 and J usage is TRBJ2-7; 13 nucleotides agree with TRBD2. J lost 6 bases, V lost 7 bases, and 12 bases had no gene match. The CDR3 loop spans 16 amino acids. CDR3 DNA sequence: TGTGCCAGCATCCCCACCGGGACTAGCGGGATGCTCGAGCAGTACTTC. This translates into CASIPTGTSGMLEQYF.

This clonotype has a handful of counts. The chain joins TRBV4-3 to TRBJ2-3; 12 bases align to TRBD2. V was clipped by 3 bases and J by 2 bases; unmatched bases: 3. CDR1 LGHNA and CDR2 YSLEER come from the germline V gene. There are 16 residues in the CDR3. For the CDR3, the DNA is TGCGCCAGCAGCCATAGACTAGCGGGGGACACAGATACGCAGTATTTT. It codes for CASSHRLAGDTDTQYF.

This clonotype was counted a few times. This chain connects TRBV5-1 to TRBJ2-1; 11 bases line up with TRBD2. Germline loops: CDR1 SGHRS, CDR2 YFSETQ. Losses at the gene ends were 2 bases for V and 6 bases for J; bases not matched to a gene: 4. This CDR3 has 15 amino acids. The CDR3 DNA reads as TGCGCCAGCAGCTTACTAGCGGGAGTCTCCAATGAGCAGTTCTTC. Translated: CASSLLAGVSNEQFF.

Ten or more counts support this clonotype. The chain joins TRBV5-5 to TRBJ2-3, with 8 bases lining up with TRBD1. V lost 3 bases to trimming and J lost 6 bases; unmatched junction nucleotides: 6. Germline V gene data show CDR1 as SGHKS and CDR2 as YYEKEE (reference sequence). This CDR3 is built from 14 residues. CDR3 nucleotides: TGTGCCAGCAGCTCAGGGGGCTCTTGGGATACGCAGTATTTT. Translation gives CASSSGGSWDTQYF.

The gene calls are TRBV30 and TRBJ1-2, with D possibly TRBD1 on 5 matching bases. V dropped 1 base and J dropped 4 bases, with 10 bases sitting between them. Germline V CDR1 and CDR2: GTSNPN, SVGIG (reference sequence). The CDR3 is 13 residues long. The CDR3 bases are TGTGCCTGGAGTGGGGGGGTGGCCTATGGCTACACCTTC. It translates to CAWSGGVAYGYTF.

The rearrangement joins TRBV20-1 to TRBJ1-1, with D unresolved. Per germline, CDR1 DFQATT and CDR2 SNEGSKA (reference sequence). The CDR3 is made up of 13 amino acids. V shed 0 bases and J shed 4 bases, with 9 bases lying between them. This CDR3 is CSARDRIFTEAFF. In nucleotides, the CDR3 is TGCAGTGCTAGAGACAGGATCTTCACTGAAGCTTTCTTT.

This clonotype was found a few times. The chain joins TRBV5-1 to TRBJ1-1, with 7 bases aligning to TRBD1. The V and J ends lost 2 bases and 5 bases, in that order; junction bases with no gene match: 15. The CDR3 is 17 amino acids. From germline, CDR1 is SGHRS and CDR2 YFSETQ. DNA for the CDR3: TGCGCCAGCAGCTTTTCGGGACAGATAGGTGGAGGAACTGAAGCTTTCTTT. This sequence encodes CASSFSGQIGGGTEAFF.

This chain links TRBV20-1 with TRBJ2-1; TRBD2 matches 7 bases. Germline V gene data show CDR1 as DFQATT and CDR2 as SNEGSKA (reference sequence). J was trimmed by 7 bases and V by 3 bases; bases with no gene match: 9. This CDR3 comprises 14 residues. CDR3 sequence: CSASIAGKGNEQFF. The DNA of the CDR3 is TGCAGTGCTAGTATAGCGGGCAAGGGGAATGAGCAGTTCTTC.

This clonotype has more than one count but fewer than ten. The chain employs TRBV9 and TRBJ2-2, with a weak D call TRBD2 (6 bases). The CDR3 consists of 14 residues. CDR1 and CDR2 (germline): SGDLS, YYNGEE. With 7 bases removed from V and 6 bases from J, the gap between germline ends came to 16 bases. The CDR3 protein is CASGGPGGSGELFF. DNA for the CDR3: TGTGCCAGCGGAGGCCCTGGGGGGTCCGGGGAGCTGTTTTTT.

V and J are TRBV28 and TRBJ2-3, with D unclear. CDR1 is MDHEN, CDR2 SYDVKM, per germline. The V and J ends lost 1 base and 6 bases respectively, with 5 bases between them. This CDR3 has 12 amino acids. The CDR3 reads CASSLYGDTQYF. The DNA for the CDR3 is TGTGCCAGCAGTTTATATGGCGATACGCAGTATTTT. The variable domain in full, completed from reference TRBV28 and TRBJ2-3, reads DVKVTQSSRYLVKRTGEKVFLECVQDMDHENMFWYRQDPGLGLRLIYFSYDVKMKEKGDIPEGYSVSREKKERFSLILESASTNQTSMYLCASSLYGDTQYFGPGTRLTVL.

This clonotype was counted many times. The chain is built from TRBV29-1 and TRBJ2-3; 10 bases are a match to TRBD2. Germline CDR1 and CDR2: SQVTM and ANQGSEA. Trimming took 3 bases from V and 4 from J; bases not matched to a gene: 4. CDR3 length equals 14 residues. The chain's CDR3 is CSVDYLAGADTQYF. The CDR3 DNA sequence: TGCAGCGTTGACTATCTAGCGGGAGCAGATACGCAGTATTTT.